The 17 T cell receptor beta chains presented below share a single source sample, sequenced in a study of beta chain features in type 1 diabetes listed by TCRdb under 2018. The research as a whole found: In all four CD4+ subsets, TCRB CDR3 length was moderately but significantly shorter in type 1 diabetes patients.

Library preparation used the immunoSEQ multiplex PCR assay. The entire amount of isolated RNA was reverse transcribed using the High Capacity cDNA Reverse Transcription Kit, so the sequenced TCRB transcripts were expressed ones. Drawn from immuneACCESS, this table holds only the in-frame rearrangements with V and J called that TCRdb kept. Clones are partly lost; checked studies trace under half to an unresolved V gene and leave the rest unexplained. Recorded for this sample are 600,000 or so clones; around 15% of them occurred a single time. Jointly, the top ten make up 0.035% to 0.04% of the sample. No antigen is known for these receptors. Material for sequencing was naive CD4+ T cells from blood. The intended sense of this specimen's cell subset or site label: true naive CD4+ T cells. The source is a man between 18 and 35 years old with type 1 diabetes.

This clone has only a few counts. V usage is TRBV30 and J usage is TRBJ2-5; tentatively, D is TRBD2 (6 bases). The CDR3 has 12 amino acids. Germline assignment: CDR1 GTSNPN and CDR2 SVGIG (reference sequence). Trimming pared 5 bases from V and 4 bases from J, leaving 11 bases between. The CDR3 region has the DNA TGTGCCTGGGGCGTGGGGGGAGAGACCCAGTACTTC. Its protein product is CAWGVGGETQYF.

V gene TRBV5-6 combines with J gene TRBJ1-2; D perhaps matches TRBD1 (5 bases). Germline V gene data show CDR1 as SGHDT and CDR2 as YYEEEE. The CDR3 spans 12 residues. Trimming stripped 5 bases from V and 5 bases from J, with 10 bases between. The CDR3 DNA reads TGTGCCAGCAGTTTTACAGGTTATGGCTACACCTTC. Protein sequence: CASSFTGYGYTF.

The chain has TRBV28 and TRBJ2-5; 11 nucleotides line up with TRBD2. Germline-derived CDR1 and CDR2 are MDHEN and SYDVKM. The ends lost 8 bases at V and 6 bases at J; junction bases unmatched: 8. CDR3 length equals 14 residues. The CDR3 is CASVLAGGPKTQYF. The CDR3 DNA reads TGTGCCAGCGTATTAGCGGGAGGGCCAAAGACCCAGTACTTC.

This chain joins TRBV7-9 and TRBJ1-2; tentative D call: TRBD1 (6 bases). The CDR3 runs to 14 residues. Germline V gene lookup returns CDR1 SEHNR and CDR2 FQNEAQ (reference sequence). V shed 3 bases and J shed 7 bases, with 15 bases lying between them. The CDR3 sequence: CASSFRDTQAGYTF. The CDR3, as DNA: TGTGCCAGCAGCTTCCGGGACACGCAAGCTGGCTACACCTTC.

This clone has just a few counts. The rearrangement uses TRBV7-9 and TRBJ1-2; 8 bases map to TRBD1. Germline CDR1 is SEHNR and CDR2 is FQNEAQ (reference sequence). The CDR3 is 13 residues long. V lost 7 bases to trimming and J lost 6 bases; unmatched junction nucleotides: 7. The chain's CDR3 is CASILQGEDGYTF. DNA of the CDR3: TGTGCCAGCATTCTACAGGGGGAGGATGGCTACACCTTC.

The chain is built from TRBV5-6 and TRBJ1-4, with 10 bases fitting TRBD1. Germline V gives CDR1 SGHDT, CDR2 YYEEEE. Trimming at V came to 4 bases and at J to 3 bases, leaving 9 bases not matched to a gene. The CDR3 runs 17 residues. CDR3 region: CASSPGTGVRANEKLFF. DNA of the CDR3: TGTGCCAGCAGCCCCGGGACAGGGGTCCGGGCTAATGAAAAACTGTTTTTT.

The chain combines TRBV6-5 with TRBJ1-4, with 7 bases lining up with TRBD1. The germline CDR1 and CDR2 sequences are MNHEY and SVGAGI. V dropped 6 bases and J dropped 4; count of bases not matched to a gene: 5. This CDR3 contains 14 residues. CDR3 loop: CASRAGTVNEKLFF. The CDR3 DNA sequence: TGTGCCAGCAGAGCCGGGACAGTTAATGAAAAACTGTTTTTT.

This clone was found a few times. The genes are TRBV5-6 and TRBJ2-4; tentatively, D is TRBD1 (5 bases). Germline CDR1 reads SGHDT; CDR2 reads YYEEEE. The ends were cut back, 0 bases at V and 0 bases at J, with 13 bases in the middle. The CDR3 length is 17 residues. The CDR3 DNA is TGTGCCAGCAGCTTGGTACCCCAAACAGGAGCCAAAAACATTCAGTACTTC. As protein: CASSLVPQTGAKNIQYF.

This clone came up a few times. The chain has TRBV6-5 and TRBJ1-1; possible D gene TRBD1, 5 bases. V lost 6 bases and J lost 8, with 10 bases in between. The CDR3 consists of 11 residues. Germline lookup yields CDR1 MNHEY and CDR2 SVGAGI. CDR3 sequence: CASRLGGEAFF. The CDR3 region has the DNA TGTGCCAGCAGGCTCGGGGGGGAAGCTTTCTTT.

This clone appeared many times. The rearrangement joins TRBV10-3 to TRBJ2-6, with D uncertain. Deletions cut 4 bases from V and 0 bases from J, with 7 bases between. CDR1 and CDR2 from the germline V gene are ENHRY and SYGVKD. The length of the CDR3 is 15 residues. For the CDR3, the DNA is TGTGCCATCAGTGGACCGGACTCTGGGGCCAACGTCCTGACTTTC. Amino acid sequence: CAISGPDSGANVLTF.

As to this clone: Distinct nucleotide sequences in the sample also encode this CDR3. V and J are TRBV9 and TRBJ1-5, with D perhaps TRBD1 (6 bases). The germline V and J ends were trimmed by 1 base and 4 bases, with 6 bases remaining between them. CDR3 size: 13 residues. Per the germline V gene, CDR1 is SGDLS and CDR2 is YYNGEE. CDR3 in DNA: TGTGCCAGCAGCGTAAGGGGGAATCAGCCCCAGCATTTT. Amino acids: CASSVRGNQPQHF.

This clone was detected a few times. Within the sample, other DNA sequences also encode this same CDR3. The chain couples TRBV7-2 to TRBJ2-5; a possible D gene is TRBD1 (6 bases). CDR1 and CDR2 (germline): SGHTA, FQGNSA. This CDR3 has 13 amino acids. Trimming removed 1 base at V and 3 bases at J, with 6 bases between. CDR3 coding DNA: TGTGCCAGCAGCTTAGACAGGGAAGAGACCCAGTACTTC. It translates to CASSLDREETQYF.

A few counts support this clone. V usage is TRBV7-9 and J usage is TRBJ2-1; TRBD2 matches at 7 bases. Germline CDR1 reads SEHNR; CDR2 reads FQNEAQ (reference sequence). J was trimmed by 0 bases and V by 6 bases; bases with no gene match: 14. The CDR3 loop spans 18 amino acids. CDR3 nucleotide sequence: TGTGCCAGCAGATCTAATCTTCGAGCGGGGAGCTCCTACAATGAGCAGTTCTTC. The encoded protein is CASRSNLRAGSSYNEQFF.

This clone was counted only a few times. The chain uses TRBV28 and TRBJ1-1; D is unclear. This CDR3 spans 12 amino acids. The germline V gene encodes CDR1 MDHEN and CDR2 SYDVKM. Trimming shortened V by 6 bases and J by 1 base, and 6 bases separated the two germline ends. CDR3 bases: TGTGCCAGCAGACATCCGAACACTGAAGCTTTCTTT. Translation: CASRHPNTEAFF.

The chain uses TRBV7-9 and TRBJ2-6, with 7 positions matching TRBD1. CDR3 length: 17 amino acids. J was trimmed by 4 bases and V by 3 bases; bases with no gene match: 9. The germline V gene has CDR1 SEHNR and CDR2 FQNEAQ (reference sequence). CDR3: CASSLYGRGYGANVLTF. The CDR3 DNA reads TGTGCCAGCAGCTTGTACGGCAGGGGGTACGGGGCCAACGTCCTGACTTTC. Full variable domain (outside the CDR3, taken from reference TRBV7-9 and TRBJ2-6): DTGVSQNPRHKITKRGQNVTFRCDPISEHNRLYWYRQTLGQGPEFLTYFQNEAQLEKSRLLSDRFSAERPKGSFSTLEIQRTEQGDSAMYLCASSLYGRGYGANVLTFGAGSRLTVL.

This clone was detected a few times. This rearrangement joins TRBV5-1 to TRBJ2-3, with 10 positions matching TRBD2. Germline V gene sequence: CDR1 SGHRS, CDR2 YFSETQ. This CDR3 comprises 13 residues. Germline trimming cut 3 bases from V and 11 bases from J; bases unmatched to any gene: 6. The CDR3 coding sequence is TGCGCCAGCAGCTGGTTGCTAGCGGGAGAGCAGTATTTT. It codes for CASSWLLAGEQYF.

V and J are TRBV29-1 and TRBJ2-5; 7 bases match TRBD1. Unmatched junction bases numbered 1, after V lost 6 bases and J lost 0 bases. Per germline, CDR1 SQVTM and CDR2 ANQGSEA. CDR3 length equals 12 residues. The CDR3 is CSVQGYQETQYF. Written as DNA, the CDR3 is TGCAGCGTACAGGGGTACCAAGAGACCCAGTACTTC.